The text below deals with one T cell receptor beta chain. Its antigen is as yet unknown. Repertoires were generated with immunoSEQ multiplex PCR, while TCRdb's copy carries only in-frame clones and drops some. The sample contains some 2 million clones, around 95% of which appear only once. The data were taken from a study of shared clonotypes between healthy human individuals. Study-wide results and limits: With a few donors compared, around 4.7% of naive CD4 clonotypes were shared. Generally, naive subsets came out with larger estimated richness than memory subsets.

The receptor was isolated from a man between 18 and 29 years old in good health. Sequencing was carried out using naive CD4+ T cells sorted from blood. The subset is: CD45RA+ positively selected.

The CDR3 sequence: CAIGRQGGDDQYF. The CDR3 nucleotides read TGTGCGATCGGCAGACAGGGCGGAGATGACCAGTACTTC. The V gene is TRBV10-3, the J gene TRBJ2-5, with 7 positions matching TRBD1. Germline V CDR1 and CDR2: ENHRY, SYGVKD. The CDR3 contains 13 residues.